Given below is one T cell receptor (beta chain) in context. This clonotype was counted between two and nine times. The clone's antigen remains unknown. Base quality data are lacking; no much larger clone is found one base away. The CDR3 numbers 15 residues from cysteine through phenylalanine. The CDR3 DNA has 45 bases and is translated from base 1. CDR1 and CDR2 are drawn from the germline V gene: SGHTA, FQGNSA. V is cut by 4 bases and J by 4 bases, and the space between the germline ends is 15 bases. PBMCs were isolated by Ficoll-Paque density gradient centrifugation. These data belong to a study of T-cell memory formation after mild COVID-19 (dated by TCRdb to the early 2020s). Regarding the study in general: Most TCR sequence clusters were specific to one of the two donors. T-cell clones expanding and contracting after mild COVID-19 in a couple of donors were tracked by longitudinal TCRalpha and TCRbeta repertoire sequencing. The cohort was made up of two young adult volunteers, one female and one male, who were previously healthy.

The sequencer was an Illumina NovaSeq 6000. TCRalpha and TCRbeta cDNA libraries were built by 5'RACE with constant-segment primers, adding sample barcodes and unique molecular identifiers. RNA was extracted from every sample with Trizol reagent. The libraries were amplified in two PCR steps, and the second step added a second sample barcode and Illumina TruSeq adapters. Sequencing of libraries was performed on an Illumina NovaSeq with 2 x 150 bp paired-end reads. In the authors' own workflow: The reads were demultiplexed and collapsed into UMI-guided consensus sequences using migec v1.2.7. Using mixcr v2.1.11, UMI consensuses were aligned to TRA and TRB V and J templates and then assembled into clonotypes. A clonotype was counted as expanded or contracted only when both edgeR and NoisET called the clonotype significant, with the noise models trained on biological replicates. For edgeR calls, the cutoffs were a false discovery rate-adjusted p below 0.01 and a log2 fold-change threshold of 1. As an exploratory analysis of dynamics, max-normalized trajectories of the 1000 most abundant clonotypes were examined by PCA with hierarchical clustering. Separately sequenced CD4+ and CD8+ repertoires were used to assign the CD4 or CD8 phenotype of responding clones. Starting from the raw public reads, TCRdb applied fastp trimming at Q25, assembled clones with MiXCR and retained in-frame beta chains. A single entry per CDR3 protein holds the most common genes and DNA from its merged rows. TCRdb, not the authors, supplied the V and J calls. This sample is represented by about 290,000 distinct CDR3 sequences; approximately 15% of them were singletons. Roughly a fifth of the sample belongs to the ten largest clones.

The paper as a whole reports these results and caveats: Contracting CD4+ clones turned up mainly in the CM and EM memory subsets, whereas EMRA was where CD8+ clones were enriched. Whether the second-wave clones peaking on day 37 were SARS-CoV-2 specific was not confirmed. The study included only a couple of mild cases, and larger cohorts that include severe cases with pre-infection samples were judged to be necessary. The detection of some responding clones in pre-infection memory suggests that pre-existing cross-reactive memory T cells joined the SARS-CoV-2 response. From day 15 to 85, contracting clones showed balanced CD4/CD8 phenotypes, whereas a second wave of clones that expanded from day 15 to 37 leaned towards CD4+.

The chain employs TRBV7-2 and TRBJ2-3, with TRBD2 tentatively as D gene (5 bases match). The sequencing input was PBMCs or a T cell subset sorted from them (not recorded which). The TCR originated in a man aged 18 to 29 who had mild COVID-19 (a few samples of this study predate the infection). The sample titles of this study are shuffled in the database, so cell type and time point are left out; the donor was told from shared clones. The DNA sequence follows: TGTGCCAGCAGCTCTCCTCAGATCGGGGCAGATACGCAGTATTTT. Translated, it gives CASSSPQIGADTQYF.